The rows below give T cell receptor beta chains drawn from one sample of a study of breast tumors, draining lymph nodes, adjacent tissues. TCRdb ran MiXCR on the multiplex PCR reads and lists one entry per CDR3 protein. The top ten clones hold less than 1.5% of a sample with some 100,000 distinct CDR3 sequences, around 21% of them seen once. The source material was axillary lymph node tissue. These receptors were obtained from a female donor with breast cancer. Some clones in this sample may be carry-over from other donors' samples. The CDR3 runs from the conserved cysteine through the conserved F or W. The D gene is left open where the match is weak. Clone size, where shown, is once, few, many, or a class for clones that have expanded.

clone size: many; V gene: TRBV10-2; D gene: -; J gene: TRBJ2-7; CDR3 DNA: TGCGCCAGCAGTGAGTCGGGATATGGGCTCTTCGAGCAGTACTTC; CDR3 protein: CASSESGYGLFEQYF
clone size: many; V gene: TRBV7-9; D gene: -; J gene: TRBJ2-3; CDR3 DNA: TGTGCCAGCAGCCGCCCGTCAGGGGCCACAGATACGCAGTATTTT; CDR3 protein: CASSRPSGATDTQYF
clone size: few; V gene: TRBV3-1; D gene: TRBD2; J gene: TRBJ2-5; CDR3 DNA: TGTGCCAGCAGCCAAGAACTACTAGCGGGGGCGGAGACCCAGTACTTC; CDR3 protein: CASSQELLAGAETQYF
clone size: many; V gene: TRBV7-9; D gene: -; J gene: TRBJ1-6; CDR3 DNA: TGTGCCAGCAGCTTAGCGGTGAGCTCCTATAATTCACCCCTCCACTTT; CDR3 protein: CASSLAVSSYNSPLHF
clone size: many; V gene: TRBV5-1; D gene: -; J gene: TRBJ2-6; CDR3 DNA: TGCGCCAGCAGCTTGGCTACAGGGTCTGGGGCCAACGTCCTGACTTTC; CDR3 protein: CASSLATGSGANVLTF
clone size: many; V gene: TRBV2; D gene: -; J gene: TRBJ2-7; CDR3 DNA: TGTGCCAGCAGTCTAGACAGGAGCTCCTACGAGCAGTACTTC; CDR3 protein: CASSLDRSSYEQYF
clone size: many; V gene: TRBV10-2; D gene: TRBD1; J gene: TRBJ1-4; CDR3 DNA: TGCGCCAGCAGTGAGCGGACAGGCCCCCAACTCGAAAAACTGTTTTTT; CDR3 protein: CASSERTGPQLEKLFF
clone size: many; V gene: TRBV3-1; D gene: -; J gene: TRBJ2-7; CDR3 DNA: TGTGCCAGCAGCCGGTCGGGGCTTCAGTACTTC; CDR3 protein: CASSRSGLQYF
clone size: many; V gene: TRBV7-9; D gene: -; J gene: TRBJ1-5; CDR3 DNA: TGTGCCAGCAGCTTAGGAGCTGGGACGCCGAATCAGCCCCAGCATTTT; CDR3 protein: CASSLGAGTPNQPQHF
clone size: many; V gene: TRBV9; D gene: -; J gene: TRBJ1-6; CDR3 DNA: TGTGCCAGCAGCGTAGTTGAGAATATTAATTCACCCCTCCACTTT; CDR3 protein: CASSVVENINSPLHF
clone size: many; V gene: TRBV11-2; D gene: -; J gene: TRBJ2-1; CDR3 DNA: TGTGCCAGCAGCTTAGAGGTAAGACTTGAGCAGTTCTTC; CDR3 protein: CASSLEVRLEQFF
clone size: many; V gene: TRBV5-4; D gene: -; J gene: TRBJ1-3; CDR3 DNA: TGTGCCAGCATCGAACCAGGGGGAAACACCATATATTTT; CDR3 protein: CASIEPGGNTIYF
clone size: -; V gene: TRBV3-1; D gene: -; J gene: TRBJ1-5; CDR3 DNA: TGTGCCAGCAGCCCTCCGGGAGATAGGCCCCAGCATTTT; CDR3 protein: CASSPPGDRPQHF
clone size: -; V gene: TRBV28; D gene: TRBD1; J gene: TRBJ1-2; CDR3 DNA: TGTGCCAGCAGTTCGACAGGGGGCGCCTATGGCTACACCTTC; CDR3 protein: CASSSTGGAYGYTF